This section outlines one TCR beta chain sequence together with its context. Its target is not known. This entry comes from a study of cytomegalovirus exposure and HLA in healthy donors. Findings and limits, study-wide: A later analysis reportedly found that, within productive TCRs, an Asian-associated ancestry cluster had fewer N-insertions than the mean observed across the approximately 700 donors. Several top significant clusters appeared, in a later analysis, to be linked to common viral pathogens. Presence/absence results assume similar sequencing depth per donor, which may not hold.

The CDR3 covers 13 residues. CDR1 is MRHNA and CDR2 is SNTAGT in the germline V gene. V was cut by 6 bases and J by 7 bases, with 12 bases left in between. This PCR relied on a set of 60 Vbeta primers and 13 Jbeta primers. Clones were read by immunoSEQ multiplex PCR, and TCRdb kept only the in-frame ones, dropping some. The profile shows roughly 180,000 clones, 70% to 80% of them singletons. This clonotype was sampled from a woman between 25 and 40 years old in good health and CMV-seropositive. The sequenced sample was PBMCs. V is TRBV6-4 and J is TRBJ2-2; a weak D match, TRBD2 (6 bases). The CDR3 loop reads CASRTSGVGELFF. The CDR3 nucleotides are TGTGCCAGCAGGACGTCGGGGGTCGGGGAGCTGTTTTTT.